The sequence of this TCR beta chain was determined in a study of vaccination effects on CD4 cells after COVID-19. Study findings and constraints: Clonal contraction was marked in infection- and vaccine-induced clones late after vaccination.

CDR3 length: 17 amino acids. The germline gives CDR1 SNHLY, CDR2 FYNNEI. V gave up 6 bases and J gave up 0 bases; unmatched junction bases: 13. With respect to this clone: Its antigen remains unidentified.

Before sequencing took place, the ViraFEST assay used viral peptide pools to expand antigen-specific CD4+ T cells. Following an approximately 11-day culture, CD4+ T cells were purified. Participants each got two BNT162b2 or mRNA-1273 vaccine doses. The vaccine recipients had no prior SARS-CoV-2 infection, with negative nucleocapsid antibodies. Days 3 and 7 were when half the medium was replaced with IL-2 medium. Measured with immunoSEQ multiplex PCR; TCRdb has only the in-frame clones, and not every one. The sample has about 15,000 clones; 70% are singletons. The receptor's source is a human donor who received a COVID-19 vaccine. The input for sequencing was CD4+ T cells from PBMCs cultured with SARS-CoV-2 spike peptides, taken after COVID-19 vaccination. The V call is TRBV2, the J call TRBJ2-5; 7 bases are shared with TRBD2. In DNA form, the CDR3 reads TGTGCCAGCAGGATGGCTAGCGGCGGGGGAAACCAAGAGACCCAGTACTTC. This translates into CASRMASGGGNQETQYF.